The clone carrying this T cell receptor beta chain was seen many times. Antigen: not known. This record comes from a study of glioma-infiltrating T cells. Using RNA template, CDR3s of TCR alpha and beta were amplified with iRepertoire arm-PCR. Input was 100-400 ng of tissue mRNA or PBMC total RNA. From the multiplex PCR reads, TCRdb called clonotypes with MiXCR, one entry per CDR3 protein. The data contain some 180,000 distinct CDR3 sequences, roughly a third of them seen just once; the ten biggest clones take up 20%. General study findings and limits: CDR3 overlap between tissue and blood was very small.

Trimming removed 0 bases from V and 1 base from J; junction bases left unmatched: 5. CDR1 and CDR2 from the germline V gene are MNHNY and SVGAGI (reference sequence). This CDR3 is built from 17 residues. Sequencing input: glioma tissue, nonneoplastic brain tissue, or PBMCs (not recorded which). This receptor was identified in a human donor with low-grade glioma or glioblastoma, undergoing nonglioma brain surgery, or in good health (not recorded which). The gene calls are TRBV6-6 and TRBJ2-5; TRBD2 matches at 10 bases. The CDR3 is CASSYSGGLAAQETQYF. CDR3 sequence (DNA): TGTGCCAGCAGTTACTCAGGAGGACTAGCGGCCCAAGAGACCCAGTACTTC.